This entry is about one T cell receptor beta chain. These data come from a study of blood T cell repertoires in COVID-19. Overall study: COVID-19 samples, acute and convalescent, were from the United States, Italy and Spain. T cells, B-cell-depleted T cells, or PBMCs supplied cDNA or gDNA.

Seattle patients were enrolled while actively infected and followed longitudinally. Sequencing was performed with immunoSEQ multiplex PCR; in TCRdb, only in-frame clones are kept and a portion is missing. The table has just over 250,000 clones, over 80% seen once; the top ten hold roughly 10%. V was trimmed by 0 bases and J by 1 base, leaving 10 bases between them. The CDR3 spans 15 residues. CDR1 is SGDLS and CDR2 is YYNGEE in the germline V gene. The receptor's source is a woman in her sixties or seventies with COVID-19, enrolled during active disease. V and J are TRBV9 and TRBJ1-1; no definite D call. Sequenced input: peripheral blood. In DNA form, the CDR3 reads TGTGCCAGCAGCGTAGCCCCGTCCTCGAACACTGAAGCTTTCTTT. Translated, it gives CASSVAPSSNTEAFF.